This TCR beta chain was captured in a study of shared clonotypes between healthy human individuals. On the study more broadly: Per-donor plates numbered three CD4 naive, three CD4 memory, two CD8 naive and one CD8 memory.

TCRdb's table, derived via immunoSEQ multiplex PCR, lists solely in-frame clones and lacks some. The sample has around 2.5 million clones, over 85% seen once; the top ten hold roughly 0.36%. Broader study findings: Sharing across four donors was highest in naive CD4 (around 5%) and lowest in memory CD8 (about 0.4%). Generation of non-shared clonotypes was less probable than generation of clonotypes shared by all four donors. For sorted subsets, rarefaction showed incomplete sequencing despite large depth.

As for this clone: The antigen remains undetermined. Additional DNA sequences in this sample encode the identical CDR3.

This CDR3 is built from 14 residues. V lost 0 bases and J 4 bases, leaving 10 bases between the germline ends. Germline CDR1 is SGHRS and CDR2 is YFSETQ. The source is a man aged 18 to 30 in good health. Some clones in this sample may be carry-over from other donors' samples. Sequencing was carried out using naive CD4+ T cells from PBMCs. The subset was: CD45RA+ positively selected. The chain uses TRBV5-1 and TRBJ2-5; no reliable D call. The CDR3 DNA reads TGCGCCAGCAGCTTGGAGACATCCGGAGAGACCCAGTACTTC. It codes for CASSLETSGETQYF.